This TCR beta chain was captured in a study of blood T cells in healthy people across ages. Notes on the study in general: Roughly linearly, TCR beta diversity per million T cells fell as age increased.

For the second PCR, which ran for 7 to 11 cycles, a sample-barcoded 5' primer and a J-beta primer mix were used. TCRdb re-called the 5' RACE reads through MiXCR, storing one row per CDR3 protein. The data contain around 970,000 distinct CDR3 sequences, just over 50% of them singletons. There are a few counts of this clonotype. The antigen remains undetermined. Each donor was a healthy Caucasian individual from Russia, aged about 6 to 95. It was about 10 milliliters of peripheral blood that were drawn from each donor. This CDR3 spans 15 amino acids. CDR1 is SGHRS, CDR2 YFSETQ, per germline. The V and J ends lost 0 bases and 2 bases, in that order; junction bases with no gene match: 4.

The chain links TRBV5-1 to TRBJ2-7, with TRBD2 identical over 8 bases. The clonotype comes from a woman in her fifties or sixties in good health. What was sequenced was blood. CDR3 loop: CASSLVAGGTYEQYF. The CDR3 DNA follows: TGCGCCAGCAGCTTGGTTGCGGGGGGAACCTACGAGCAGTACTTC.